This T cell receptor beta chain was sequenced during a study of blood T cell repertoires in COVID-19. Study context: The United States, Italy and Spain provided the acute and convalescent COVID-19 samples. PBMCs, B-cell-depleted T cells, or T cells provided the cDNA or gDNA that made up the material.

The germline V and J ends were trimmed by 4 bases and 2 bases, with 13 bases remaining between them. The CDR3 is 15 amino acids. Germline values: CDR1 SGHRS, CDR2 YFSETQ. Methods used by the authors: Amplification of reference gene primers was used by the study to estimate nucleated cell counts. Clones were sequenced by immunoSEQ multiplex PCR, and TCRdb holds only the in-frame ones, with some missing. V, J and clone size reflect that table, while D and trimming were determined from the DNA. This sample carries approximately 210,000 clones, around nine tenths of them seen once, and the ten largest clones take roughly 0.69%.

This chain joins TRBV5-1 and TRBJ2-1; tentative D call: TRBD2 (5 bases). Sample: peripheral blood. The receptor was derived from a man aged 40-49 years with acute or convalescent COVID-19. This CDR3 is CASSLDWSPYNEQFF. DNA of the CDR3: TGCGCCAGCAGCCTGGACTGGAGCCCCTACAATGAGCAGTTCTTC.